This T cell receptor beta chain was recorded in a study of T cell repertoires in cytomegalovirus infection. The V end was cut by 4 bases, the J end by 7 bases, with 19 bases between. Germline CDR1 reads SGHTA; CDR2 reads FQGNSA. The CDR3 totals 16 residues. MiXCR, run by TCRdb on the reads, gives a single entry per CDR3 protein. The sample includes hundreds of thousands of distinct CDR3 sequences, approximately 31% of them seen just once. This clonotype has just a few counts. This receptor was obtained from a human donor in good health (CMV status not recorded). Some clones in this sample may be carry-over from other donors' samples. The J gene is TRBJ1-4, the V gene TRBV7-2; possibly TRBD1 for D (6 bases). The sample taken for sequencing was PBMCs. This CDR3 is CASSSTITGLGEKLFF. The CDR3 DNA sequence: TGTGCCAGCAGCTCAACCATAACAGGGCTGGGTGAAAAACTGTTTTTT.